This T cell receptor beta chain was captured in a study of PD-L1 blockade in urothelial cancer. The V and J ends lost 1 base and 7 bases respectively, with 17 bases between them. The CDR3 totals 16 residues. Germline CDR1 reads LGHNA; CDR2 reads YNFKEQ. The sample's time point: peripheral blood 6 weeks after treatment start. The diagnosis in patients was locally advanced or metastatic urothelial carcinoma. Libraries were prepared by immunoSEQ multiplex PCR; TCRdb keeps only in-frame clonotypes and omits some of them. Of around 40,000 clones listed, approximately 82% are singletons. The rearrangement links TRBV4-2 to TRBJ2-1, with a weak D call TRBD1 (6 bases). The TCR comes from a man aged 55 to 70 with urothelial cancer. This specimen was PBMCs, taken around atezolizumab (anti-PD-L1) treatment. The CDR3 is CASSQVGVQGWNEQFF. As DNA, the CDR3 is TGTGCCAGCAGCCAAGTTGGGGTACAGGGCTGGAATGAGCAGTTCTTC.